These T cell receptor beta chains were read from a single sample in a study of regulatory and conventional T cells in RAG deficiency. Generated by immunoSEQ multiplex PCR, the TCRdb table keeps only in-frame clones and is missing some. The sample contains 25,000 to 35,000 clones, more than 90% of which appear only once. This same sample was also part of a study on regulatory T cells.

Sequencing input: CD25- CD4+ T cells sorted from blood. The origin of the receptors is a human donor in good health. Each CDR3 is given with its conserved first and last residue. Fields, in order: V gene, D gene, clone size, CDR3 length, J gene, CDR3 protein, CDR3 DNA. The D gene is left open where the match is weak. Not all rows give a size; the values are once, few, many and, for expanded clones, a class.

>TRBV30|-|-|14|TRBJ1-6
CAWSVGGVGSPLHF
TGTGCCTGGAGTGTGGGAGGGGTTGGCTCACCCCTCCACTTT
>TRBV9|TRBD1|-|16|TRBJ2-2
CASSPRTGANTGELFF
TGTGCCAGCAGCCCTCGGACAGGGGCTAACACCGGGGAGCTGTTTTTT
>TRBV29-1|-|-|13|TRBJ2-2
CSAGSLGPGELFF
TGCAGCGCCGGAAGTCTTGGGCCCGGGGAGCTGTTTTTT
>TRBV6-5|-|-|13|TRBJ1-2
CASSLVGSGGYTF
TGTGCCAGCAGTTTGGTGGGTTCGGGAGGCTACACCTTC
>TRBV29-1|-|-|15|TRBJ2-2
CSVEGGMVYTGELFF
TGCAGCGTTGAGGGCGGGATGGTTTATACCGGGGAGCTGTTTTTT
>TRBV7-9|TRBD2|once|15|TRBJ2-3
CASSLGLAGTDTQYF
TGTGCCAGCAGCTTGGGCCTAGCGGGCACAGATACGCAGTATTTT
>TRBV9|-|-|12|TRBJ2-2
CASSVGPGELFF
TGTGCCAGCAGCGTAGGGCCCGGGGAGCTGTTTTTT
>TRBV21-1|-|-|16|TRBJ2-4
CASSNNTTRAKNIQYF
TGTGCCAGCAGCAACAATACGACTAGAGCCAAAAACATTCAGTACTTC
>TRBV5-6|TRBD1|-|15|TRBJ2-7
CASSFKGTGSYEQYF
TGTGCCAGCAGCTTTAAGGGGACAGGGTCTTACGAGCAGTACTTC
>TRBV18|-|-|17|TRBJ2-1
CASSPQHDRPGNNEQFF
TGTGCCAGCTCACCACAACACGACAGGCCCGGGAACAATGAGCAGTTCTTC
>TRBV5-4|TRBD1|once|19|TRBJ2-7
CASSARSGGQARSAYEQYF
TGTGCCAGCAGCGCCCGGAGTGGAGGACAGGCTCGATCGGCTTACGAGCAGTACTTC
>TRBV28|TRBD1|-|15|TRBJ1-2
CASSFSQGARYGYTF
TGTGCCAGCAGTTTTTCCCAGGGGGCGCGATATGGCTACACCTTC
>TRBV6-5|TRBD1|-|15|TRBJ2-7
CASRLHRGLTYEQYF
TGTGCCAGCAGGTTACACAGGGGATTAACCTACGAGCAGTACTTC
>TRBV19|TRBD1|-|15|TRBJ1-1
CASSKRTGKNTEAFF
TGTGCCAGTAGTAAACGGACAGGGAAGAACACTGAAGCTTTCTTT
>TRBV7-9|TRBD1|-|14|TRBJ1-5
CASSLQGASQPQHF
TGTGCCAGCAGCCTACAGGGGGCGAGTCAGCCCCAGCATTTT
>TRBV25-1|-|-|16|TRBJ2-7
CASSESETGSSYEQYF
TGTGCCAGCAGTGAATCGGAAACAGGGAGCTCCTACGAGCAGTACTTC
>TRBV2|-|-|14|TRBJ1-5
CASSGVNSNQPQHF
TGTGCCAGCTCGGGGGTCAATAGCAATCAGCCCCAGCATTTT